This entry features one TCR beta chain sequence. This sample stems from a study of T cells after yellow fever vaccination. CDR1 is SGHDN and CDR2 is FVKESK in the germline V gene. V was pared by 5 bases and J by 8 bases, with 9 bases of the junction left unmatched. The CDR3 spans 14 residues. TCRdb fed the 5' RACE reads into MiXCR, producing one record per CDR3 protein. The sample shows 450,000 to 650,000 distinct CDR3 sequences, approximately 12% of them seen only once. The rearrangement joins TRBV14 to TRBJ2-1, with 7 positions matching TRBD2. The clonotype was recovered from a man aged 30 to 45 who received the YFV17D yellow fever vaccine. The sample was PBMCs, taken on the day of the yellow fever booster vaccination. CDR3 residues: CASSGAGRVHEQFF. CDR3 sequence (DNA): TGTGCCAGCAGCGGAGCGGGACGAGTACATGAGCAGTTCTTC.